One and the same sample provided the 3 T cell receptor beta chains below, sequenced in a study of shared clonotypes between healthy human individuals. The protocol was immunoSEQ multiplex PCR, while the TCRdb copy is restricted to in-frame clones and leaves out a portion. The data show roughly 2.5 million clones, with roughly 92% seen just once and over 0.12% held by the top ten. Sequenced material: naive CD4+ T cells sorted from blood. Documented subset: CD45RA+ positively selected. The source is a man between 18 and 29 years old in good health.

The CDR3 reads CASSPSWTGAGELFF. In DNA form, the CDR3 reads TGTGCCAGCAGCCCTTCCTGGACAGGGGCCGGGGAGCTGTTTTTT. This chain uses TRBV7-2 with TRBJ2-2, with 9 positions matching TRBD1. Germline V gene sequence: CDR1 SGHTA, CDR2 FQGNSA. This CDR3 spans 15 amino acids. With 5 bases clipped from V and 6 bases from J, the junction kept 7 bases outside the gene matches.

This clone was seen once. The J gene is TRBJ1-2, the V gene TRBV6-5; D uncertain. Trimming stripped 5 bases from V and 7 bases from J, with 17 bases between. The germline V gene has CDR1 MNHEY and CDR2 SVGAGI. The CDR3 is made up of 14 amino acids. The CDR3: CASSTLSRRVGYTF. CDR3 coding DNA: TGTGCCAGCAGTACTCTGTCACGACGGGTTGGCTACACCTTC.

This rearrangement joins TRBV5-1 to TRBJ1-5, with TRBD1 as a possible D gene (6 bases). The CDR3 totals 15 residues. Deletions cut 5 bases from V and 6 bases from J, with 18 bases between. Germline V gives CDR1 SGHRS, CDR2 YFSETQ. This CDR3 is CASRIVPGEVQPQHF. CDR3 DNA: TGCGCCAGCAGAATAGTTCCAGGGGAGGTTCAGCCCCAGCATTTT.